This T cell receptor beta chain was obtained from a study of blood T cell repertoires in COVID-19. Sequenced by immunoSEQ multiplex PCR; TCRdb stores in-frame clones only, minus some. The table lists 55,000 to 80,000 clones, around 86% of them singletons. Germline loops: CDR1 GTSNPN, CDR2 SVGIG (reference sequence). The CDR3 contains 14 residues. Germline trimming cut 1 base from V and 3 bases from J; bases unmatched to any gene: 3. The sample consisted of peripheral blood. The chain employs TRBV30 and TRBJ2-1, with 7 bases fitting TRBD1. This clonotype was obtained from a human donor in a cohort sampled during active COVID-19. CDR3 amino acids: CAWSDRGGYNEQFF. In DNA form, the CDR3 reads TGTGCCTGGAGTGACAGGGGTGGCTACAATGAGCAGTTCTTC.